This TCR beta chain originates from a study of a mutant IDH1 vaccine in newly diagnosed glioma. A remark on this clone: Its antigen is undetermined.

The CDR3 has 14 amino acids. Germline CDR1 and CDR2: MDHEN and SYDVKM. V dropped 6 bases and J dropped 1; count of bases not matched to a gene: 3. Repertoires were generated with immunoSEQ multiplex PCR, while TCRdb's copy carries only in-frame clones and drops some. The sample holds approximately 43,000 clones, 75% to 90% seen once. Time point: week 35, safety follow-up. A 20-mer mutant IDH1 peptide at 300 ug was injected subcutaneously with topical imiquimod. Source: PBMCs, taken from a glioma patient whose treatment included an IDH1 peptide vaccine. This clonotype originated in a man aged 35-49 years with glioma. This chain uses TRBV28 with TRBJ1-1; TRBD1 matches 9 bases. The CDR3, as DNA: TGTGCCAGCAGCCTGGGACAGGGGAACACTGAAGCTTTCTTT. It translates to CASSLGQGNTEAFF.